This is a list of T cell receptor beta chains from one sample in a study of blood T cell repertoires in COVID-19. Clones were sequenced by immunoSEQ multiplex PCR, and TCRdb holds only the in-frame ones, with some missing. The sample lists 150,000 to 200,000 clones; around 81% were seen once. What was sequenced was peripheral blood. These receptors originate from a woman at least 80 years old with COVID-19, enrolled during active disease. Both conserved end residues are part of each CDR3. Each record gives: J gene, D gene, V gene, clone size, CDR3 DNA, CDR3 protein. The D gene is left open where the match is weak. Some rows have no size entry. The others give once, few or many, or a class for an expanded clone.

J gene: TRBJ1-6
D gene: .
V gene: TRBV18
clone size: .
CDR3 DNA: TGTGCCAGCTCACCGTACGGGGAATCACCCCTCCACTTT
CDR3 protein: CASSPYGESPLHF

J gene: TRBJ2-1
D gene: TRBD2
V gene: TRBV3-1/TRBV3-2
clone size: .
CDR3 DNA: TGTGCCAGCAGCCAAGTCAACGGGGGAGGGGAGCAGTTCTTC
CDR3 protein: CASSQVNGGGEQFF

J gene: TRBJ2-1
D gene: .
V gene: TRBV20-1
clone size: .
CDR3 DNA: TGCAGTGCTAGTATCTTCGGGGACTCCTACAATGAGCAGTTCTTC
CDR3 protein: CSASIFGDSYNEQFF

J gene: TRBJ2-3
D gene: .
V gene: TRBV6-4
clone size: .
CDR3 DNA: TGTGCCAGCAGCCCGACAGCTAGCACAGATACGCAGTATTTT
CDR3 protein: CASSPTASTDTQYF

J gene: TRBJ2-1
D gene: TRBD2
V gene: TRBV11-2
clone size: few
CDR3 DNA: TGTGCCAGCAGCTTTGAAGCGGGGGGCTACAATGAGCAGTTCTTC
CDR3 protein: CASSFEAGGYNEQFF

J gene: TRBJ2-5
D gene: .
V gene: TRBV28
clone size: .
CDR3 DNA: TGTGCCAGCAGTCCCCCGGGGACCCAGTACTTC
CDR3 protein: CASSPPGTQYF

J gene: TRBJ2-1
D gene: .
V gene: TRBV5-1
clone size: few
CDR3 DNA: TGCGCCAGCAGCTTGGCTGAACTAGTCGATGAGCAGTTCTTC
CDR3 protein: CASSLAELVDEQFF

J gene: TRBJ1-1
D gene: .
V gene: TRBV13
clone size: .
CDR3 DNA: TGTGCCAGCCAGCTAGGTGCTGAAGCTTTCTTT
CDR3 protein: CASQLGAEAFF

J gene: TRBJ2-5
D gene: TRBD1
V gene: TRBV5-4
clone size: once
CDR3 DNA: TGTGCCAGCAGCTTGGACAGGGGGGAGACCCAGTACTTC
CDR3 protein: CASSLDRGETQYF

J gene: TRBJ2-1
D gene: TRBD2
V gene: TRBV6-6
clone size: .
CDR3 DNA: TGTGCCAGCAGTTACCCGGGAGGTAGCGGGGTCAATGAGCAGTTCTTC
CDR3 protein: CASSYPGGSGVNEQFF

J gene: TRBJ2-2
D gene: .
V gene: TRBV7-9
clone size: .
CDR3 DNA: TGTGCCAGCAGCTTAGACTTTGGGGGCGGAAAGAACACCGGGGAGCTGTTTTTT
CDR3 protein: CASSLDFGGGKNTGELFF

J gene: TRBJ2-1
D gene: TRBD2
V gene: TRBV28
clone size: once
CDR3 DNA: TGTGCCAGCAGCACCCGGAGACTAGCGGTCTACAATGAGCAGTTCTTC
CDR3 protein: CASSTRRLAVYNEQFF

J gene: TRBJ2-1
D gene: TRBD2
V gene: TRBV4-1
clone size: .
CDR3 DNA: TGCGCCAGCAGCCAAGATTTTTGGCAGGAGGGACTAGTGCAGTTCTTC
CDR3 protein: CASSQDFWQEGLVQFF

J gene: TRBJ1-2
D gene: .
V gene: TRBV4-3
clone size: .
CDR3 DNA: TGCGCCAGCAGCCAAGATTTACGTCGACAAACTTACCACTATGGCTACACCTTC
CDR3 protein: CASSQDLRRQTYHYGYTF

J gene: TRBJ2-7
D gene: TRBD2
V gene: TRBV9
clone size: .
CDR3 DNA: TGTGCCAGCAGCGTAGCACGGAGGACTAGCGGGGGGGCCTACGAGCAGTACTTC
CDR3 protein: CASSVARRTSGGAYEQYF

J gene: TRBJ1-2
D gene: .
V gene: TRBV28
clone size: once
CDR3 DNA: TGTGCCAGCAGTTCCACAGTGGACTATGGCTACACCTTC
CDR3 protein: CASSSTVDYGYTF

J gene: TRBJ2-3
D gene: .
V gene: TRBV13
clone size: .
CDR3 DNA: TGTGCCAGCAGCCCCCGGGAGACAGATACGCAGTATTTT
CDR3 protein: CASSPRETDTQYF

J gene: TRBJ2-2
D gene: TRBD2
V gene: TRBV4-1
clone size: once
CDR3 DNA: TGCGCCAGCAGCCACGGACTAGCGGACACCGGGGAGCTGTTTTTT
CDR3 protein: CASSHGLADTGELFF

J gene: TRBJ2-1
D gene: TRBD2
V gene: TRBV24-1
clone size: .
CDR3 DNA: TGTGCCACCAGTGATTTGTCGGGGACTAGTTACAATGAGCAGTTCTTC
CDR3 protein: CATSDLSGTSYNEQFF

J gene: TRBJ2-2
D gene: .
V gene: TRBV7-6
clone size: .
CDR3 DNA: TGTGCCAGCAGCTTAGCCCCCCGAGGTGGCGGGGAGCTGTTTTTT
CDR3 protein: CASSLAPRGGGELFF

J gene: TRBJ2-3
D gene: TRBD2
V gene: TRBV6-2/TRBV6-3
clone size: .
CDR3 DNA: TGTGCCAGCAGTTACTCGGTTAGCGGGGCCACAGATACGCAGTATTTT
CDR3 protein: CASSYSVSGATDTQYF

J gene: TRBJ1-5
D gene: TRBD1
V gene: TRBV19
clone size: .
CDR3 DNA: TGTGCCAGTAGTGTGACAGGGAATAGCAATCAGCCCCAGCATTTT
CDR3 protein: CASSVTGNSNQPQHF

J gene: TRBJ1-1
D gene: TRBD1
V gene: TRBV7-2
clone size: .
CDR3 DNA: TGTGCCAGCAGCACCCAGACAGGGGGGCTCACTGAAGCTTTCTTT
CDR3 protein: CASSTQTGGLTEAFF

J gene: TRBJ1-2
D gene: .
V gene: TRBV19
clone size: .
CDR3 DNA: TGTGCCAGTAGTATTCTCGGGGGGCTCGTTTATGGCTACACCTTC
CDR3 protein: CASSILGGLVYGYTF

J gene: TRBJ2-2
D gene: .
V gene: TRBV5-1
clone size: .
CDR3 DNA: TGCGCCAGCAGCCCACAAGGACAGAACACCGGGGAGCTGTTTTTT
CDR3 protein: CASSPQGQNTGELFF

J gene: TRBJ1-3
D gene: TRBD1
V gene: TRBV7-2
clone size: few
CDR3 DNA: TGTGCCAGCAGCTTAAGGCCTGGGACAGGCCTCTCTGGAAACACCATATATTTT
CDR3 protein: CASSLRPGTGLSGNTIYF

J gene: TRBJ1-6
D gene: .
V gene: TRBV19
clone size: .
CDR3 DNA: TGTGCCAGTACCGGCTATAATTCACCCCTCCACTTT
CDR3 protein: CASTGYNSPLHF

J gene: TRBJ2-5
D gene: TRBD1
V gene: TRBV5-6
clone size: .
CDR3 DNA: TGTGCCAGCAGCTTGCAGGGGGTAGAGACCCAGTACTTC
CDR3 protein: CASSLQGVETQYF

J gene: TRBJ1-2
D gene: TRBD1
V gene: TRBV18
clone size: .
CDR3 DNA: TGTGCCAGCTCAGACGGGACAGATAACTATGGCTACACCTTC
CDR3 protein: CASSDGTDNYGYTF

J gene: TRBJ2-3
D gene: TRBD1
V gene: TRBV24-1
clone size: .
CDR3 DNA: TGTGCCACCAGCCTACCGGGACAGGGGTTGTACACAGATACGCAGTATTTT
CDR3 protein: CATSLPGQGLYTDTQYF

J gene: TRBJ1-1
D gene: .
V gene: TRBV5-1
clone size: .
CDR3 DNA: TGCGCCAGCAGCTTTGACAAGAACACTGAAGCTTTCTTT
CDR3 protein: CASSFDKNTEAFF

J gene: TRBJ1-1
D gene: .
V gene: TRBV6-5
clone size: .
CDR3 DNA: TGTGCCAGCAGGTCAGGGGTGGGCACTGAAGCTTTCTTT
CDR3 protein: CASRSGVGTEAFF

J gene: TRBJ1-2
D gene: .
V gene: TRBV5-1
clone size: .
CDR3 DNA: TGCGCCAGCAGAATGGGGCAGGCAGCTTTCTATGGCTACACCTTC
CDR3 protein: CASRMGQAAFYGYTF

J gene: TRBJ2-1
D gene: TRBD2
V gene: TRBV11-3
clone size: .
CDR3 DNA: TGTGCCAGCTCACCTGGGGGAGGGAGAAACAATGAGCAGTTCTTC
CDR3 protein: CASSPGGGRNNEQFF

J gene: TRBJ2-1
D gene: .
V gene: TRBV29-1
clone size: .
CDR3 DNA: TGCAGCGTTGTCCAGGCACCTAACAATGAGCAGTTCTTC
CDR3 protein: CSVVQAPNNEQFF

J gene: TRBJ2-5
D gene: TRBD2
V gene: TRBV18
clone size: .
CDR3 DNA: TGTGCCAGCTCACCACGGGCTAGCGGGAGGCCCCCGGAGACCCAGTACTTC
CDR3 protein: CASSPRASGRPPETQYF

J gene: TRBJ2-1
D gene: TRBD2
V gene: TRBV5-1
clone size: .
CDR3 DNA: TGCGCCAGCAGCCCTCTACTACTAGCGGTCCCCGAAGAGGAGCAGTTCTTC
CDR3 protein: CASSPLLLAVPEEEQFF

J gene: TRBJ2-7
D gene: TRBD1
V gene: TRBV19
clone size: .
CDR3 DNA: TGTGCCAGTAGTCTTACCCCTGGACAGGGGAGTTACGAGCAGTACTTC
CDR3 protein: CASSLTPGQGSYEQYF

J gene: TRBJ1-5
D gene: TRBD1
V gene: TRBV6-5
clone size: .
CDR3 DNA: TGTGCCAGCAGTCAACACAGGGGGCCAGATCAGCCCCAGCATTTT
CDR3 protein: CASSQHRGPDQPQHF

J gene: TRBJ2-7
D gene: TRBD1
V gene: TRBV7-9
clone size: .
CDR3 DNA: TGTGCCAGCAGCTTAGGGACAGGGATGGTCGAGCAGTACTTC
CDR3 protein: CASSLGTGMVEQYF

J gene: TRBJ2-3
D gene: TRBD2
V gene: TRBV11-3
clone size: .
CDR3 DNA: TGTGCCAGCAGTCGCGGGGGTACAGATACGCAGTATTTT
CDR3 protein: CASSRGGTDTQYF

J gene: TRBJ2-3
D gene: TRBD1
V gene: TRBV7-9
clone size: once
CDR3 DNA: TGTGCCAGCAGCTTAAGACAGGGGGCGGGAACAGATACGCAGTATTTT
CDR3 protein: CASSLRQGAGTDTQYF

J gene: TRBJ2-5
D gene: .
V gene: TRBV7-9
clone size: .
CDR3 DNA: TGTGCCAGCAGCCGGGGGTTTGGGGAGACCCAGTACTTC
CDR3 protein: CASSRGFGETQYF

J gene: TRBJ2-2
D gene: TRBD1
V gene: TRBV5-6
clone size: .
CDR3 DNA: TGTGCCAGCAGCCGACCGGGACAGCTCAAGAACACCGGGGAGCTGTTTTTT
CDR3 protein: CASSRPGQLKNTGELFF

J gene: TRBJ2-4
D gene: .
V gene: TRBV30
clone size: .
CDR3 DNA: TGTGCCTGGAGTGTGACAGCTCTAGCCAAAAACATTCAGTACTTC
CDR3 protein: CAWSVTALAKNIQYF

J gene: TRBJ2-1
D gene: TRBD2
V gene: TRBV5-4
clone size: .
CDR3 DNA: TGTGCCAGCAGCTTGCTCGGGGGGGCTTACAATGAGCAGTTCTTC
CDR3 protein: CASSLLGGAYNEQFF